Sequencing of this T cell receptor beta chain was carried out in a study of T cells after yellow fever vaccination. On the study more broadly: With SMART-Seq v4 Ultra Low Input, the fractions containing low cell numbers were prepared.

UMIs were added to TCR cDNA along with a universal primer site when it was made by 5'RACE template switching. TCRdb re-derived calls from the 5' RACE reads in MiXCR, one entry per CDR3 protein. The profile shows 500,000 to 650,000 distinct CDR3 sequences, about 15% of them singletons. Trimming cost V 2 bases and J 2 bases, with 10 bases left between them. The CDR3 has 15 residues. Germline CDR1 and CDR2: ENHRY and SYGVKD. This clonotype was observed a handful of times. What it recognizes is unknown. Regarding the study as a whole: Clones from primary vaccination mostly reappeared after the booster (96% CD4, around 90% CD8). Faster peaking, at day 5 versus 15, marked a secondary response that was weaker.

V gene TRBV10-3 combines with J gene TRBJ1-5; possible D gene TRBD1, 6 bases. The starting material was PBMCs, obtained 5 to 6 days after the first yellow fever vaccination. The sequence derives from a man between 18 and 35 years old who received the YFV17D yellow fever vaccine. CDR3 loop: CAISEAGVGNQPQHF. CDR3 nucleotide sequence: TGTGCCATCAGTGAGGCAGGGGTCGGCAATCAGCCCCAGCATTTT.